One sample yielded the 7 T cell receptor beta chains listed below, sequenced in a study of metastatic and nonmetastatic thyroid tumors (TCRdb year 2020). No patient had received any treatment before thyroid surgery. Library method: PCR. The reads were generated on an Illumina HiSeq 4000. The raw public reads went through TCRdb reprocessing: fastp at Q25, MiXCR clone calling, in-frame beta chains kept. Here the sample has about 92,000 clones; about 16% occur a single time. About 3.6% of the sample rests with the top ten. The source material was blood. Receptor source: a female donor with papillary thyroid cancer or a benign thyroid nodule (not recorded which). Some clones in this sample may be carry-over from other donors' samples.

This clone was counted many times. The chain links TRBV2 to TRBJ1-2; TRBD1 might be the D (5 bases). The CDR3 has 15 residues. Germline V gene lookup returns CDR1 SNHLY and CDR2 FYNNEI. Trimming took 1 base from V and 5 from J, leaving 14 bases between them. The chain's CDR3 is CASSEGPGTEYGYTF. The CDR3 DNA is TGTGCCAGCAGTGAAGGACCCGGGACCGAATATGGCTACACCTTC.

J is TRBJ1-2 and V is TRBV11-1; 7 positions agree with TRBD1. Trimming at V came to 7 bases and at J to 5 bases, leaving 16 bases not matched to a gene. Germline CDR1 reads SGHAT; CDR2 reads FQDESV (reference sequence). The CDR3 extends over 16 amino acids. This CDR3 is CASIFLHPGTEYGYTF. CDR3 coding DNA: TGTGCCAGCATCTTTCTTCATCCCGGGACAGAATATGGCTACACCTTC.

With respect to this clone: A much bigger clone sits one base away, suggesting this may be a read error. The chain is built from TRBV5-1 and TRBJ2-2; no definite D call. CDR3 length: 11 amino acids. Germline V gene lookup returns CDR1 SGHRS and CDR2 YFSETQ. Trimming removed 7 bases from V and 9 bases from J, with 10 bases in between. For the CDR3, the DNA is TGCGCCAGCGGAAGTCCCCGGGAGCTGTTTTTT. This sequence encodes CASGSPRELFF. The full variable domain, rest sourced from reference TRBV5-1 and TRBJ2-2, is KAGVTQTPRYLIKTRGQQVTLSCSPISGHRSVSWYQQTPGQGLQFLFEYFSETQRNKGNFPGRFSGRQFSNSRSEMNVSTLELGDSALYLCASGSPRELFFGEGSRLTVL.

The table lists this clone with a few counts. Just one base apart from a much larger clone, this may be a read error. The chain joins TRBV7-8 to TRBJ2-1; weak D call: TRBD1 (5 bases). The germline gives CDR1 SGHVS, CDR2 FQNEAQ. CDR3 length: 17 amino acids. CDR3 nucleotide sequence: TGTGCCAGCAGACCGGCAGGGTCTGACCACCGTGGGAATGATCAGTTCTTC. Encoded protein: CASRPAGSDHRGNDQFF.

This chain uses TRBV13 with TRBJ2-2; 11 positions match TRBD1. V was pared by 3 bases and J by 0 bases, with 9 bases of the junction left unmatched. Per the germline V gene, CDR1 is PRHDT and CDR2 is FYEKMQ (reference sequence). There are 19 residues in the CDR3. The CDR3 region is CASSFEIRDRGANTGELFF. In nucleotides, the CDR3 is TGTGCCAGCAGCTTTGAAATTAGGGACAGGGGGGCGAACACCGGGGAGCTGTTTTTT.

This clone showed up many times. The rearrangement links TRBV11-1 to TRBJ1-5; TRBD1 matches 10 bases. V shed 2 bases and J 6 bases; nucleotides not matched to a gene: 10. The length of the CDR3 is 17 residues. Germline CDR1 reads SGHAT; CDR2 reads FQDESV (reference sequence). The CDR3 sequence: CASSLHLGQGNLQPQHF. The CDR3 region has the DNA TGTGCCAGCAGCTTACACCTGGGACAGGGGAACCTTCAGCCCCAGCATTTT.

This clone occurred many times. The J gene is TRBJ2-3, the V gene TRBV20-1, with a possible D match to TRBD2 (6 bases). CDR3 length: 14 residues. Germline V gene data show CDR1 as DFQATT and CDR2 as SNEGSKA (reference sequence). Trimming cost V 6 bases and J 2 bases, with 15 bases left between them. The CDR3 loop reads CSAPGDGATDTQYF. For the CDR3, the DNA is TGCAGTGCCCCGGGGGACGGAGCCACAGATACGCAGTATTTT.